This TCR beta chain was identified in a study of blood T cell repertoires in COVID-19. This CDR3 is 14 amino acids long. Per germline, CDR1 MNHEY and CDR2 SMNVEV (reference sequence). The V and J ends lost 2 bases and 3 bases respectively, with 11 bases between them. Using immunoSEQ multiplex PCR, the repertoire was profiled, and TCRdb retains in-frame clones only, with some absent. This repertoire shows fewer than 250,000 clones, around 87% found once; its top ten account for approximately 7.2%. Material: PBMCs or T cells enriched from blood (not recorded which). The chain couples TRBV27 to TRBJ2-7, with no clear D. The source of this sequence is a man aged 25-40 years in a cohort exposed to, infected with or recovered from COVID-19 (not recorded which). CDR3 nucleotides: TGTGCCAGCAGTTTAGGTAGATTGCTCTACGAGCAGTACTTC. It encodes CASSLGRLLYEQYF.